The sequence of this T cell receptor beta chain was determined in a study of T cell responses to AZD1222 COVID-19 vaccine. Points from the study as a whole: Seropositive status at baseline applied to only a handful of AZD1222 recipients. Donors, mostly white British, included more females; clonal diversity was possibly underestimated.

Clones were sequenced by immunoSEQ multiplex PCR, and TCRdb holds only the in-frame ones, with some missing. The sample holds over 100,000 clones, approximately 84% seen once. Regarding this clone: Its antigen is unidentified.

Between the trimmed V and J ends, which lost 4 bases and 2 bases, there was a span of 20 bases. From germline, CDR1 is GTSNPN and CDR2 SVGIG (reference sequence). The CDR3 is made up of 17 amino acids. Specimen: peripheral blood, collected on day 0 of AZD1222 vaccination. V gene TRBV30 combines with J gene TRBJ2-2; a possible D gene is TRBD1 (6 bases). The TCR sequence derives from an adult in good health. As DNA, the CDR3 is TGTGCCTGGAATTATGATTATTACGGGACAAACACCGGGGAGCTGTTTTTT. Translation: CAWNYDYYGTNTGELFF.